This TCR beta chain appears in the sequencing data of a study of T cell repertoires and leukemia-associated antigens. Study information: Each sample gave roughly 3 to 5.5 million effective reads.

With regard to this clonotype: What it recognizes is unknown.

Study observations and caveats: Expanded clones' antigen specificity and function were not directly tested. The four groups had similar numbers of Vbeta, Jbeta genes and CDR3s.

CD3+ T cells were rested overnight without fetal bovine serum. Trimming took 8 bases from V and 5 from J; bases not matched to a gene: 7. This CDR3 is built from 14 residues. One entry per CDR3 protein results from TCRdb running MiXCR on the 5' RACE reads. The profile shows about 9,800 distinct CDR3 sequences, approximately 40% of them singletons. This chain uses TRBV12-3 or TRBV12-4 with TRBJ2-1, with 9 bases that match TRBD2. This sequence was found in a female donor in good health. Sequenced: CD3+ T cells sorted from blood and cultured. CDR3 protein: CASRFGTSNNEQFF. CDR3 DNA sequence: TGTGCCAGCCGATTCGGGACTAGCAACAATGAGCAGTTCTTC.